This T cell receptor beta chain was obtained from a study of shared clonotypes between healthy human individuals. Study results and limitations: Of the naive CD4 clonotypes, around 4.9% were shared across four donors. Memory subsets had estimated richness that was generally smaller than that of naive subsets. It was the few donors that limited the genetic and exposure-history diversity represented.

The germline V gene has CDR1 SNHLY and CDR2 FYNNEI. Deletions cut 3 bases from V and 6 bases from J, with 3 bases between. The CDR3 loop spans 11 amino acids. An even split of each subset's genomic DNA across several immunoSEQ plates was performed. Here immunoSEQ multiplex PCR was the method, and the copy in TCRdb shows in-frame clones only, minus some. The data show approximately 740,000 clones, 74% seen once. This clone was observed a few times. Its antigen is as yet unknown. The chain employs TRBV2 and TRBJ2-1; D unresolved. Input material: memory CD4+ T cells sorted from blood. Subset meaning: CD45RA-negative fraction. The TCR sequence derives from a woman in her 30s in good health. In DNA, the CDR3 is TGTGCCAGCAGTGAGCTCAATGAGCAGTTCTTC. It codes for CASSELNEQFF.